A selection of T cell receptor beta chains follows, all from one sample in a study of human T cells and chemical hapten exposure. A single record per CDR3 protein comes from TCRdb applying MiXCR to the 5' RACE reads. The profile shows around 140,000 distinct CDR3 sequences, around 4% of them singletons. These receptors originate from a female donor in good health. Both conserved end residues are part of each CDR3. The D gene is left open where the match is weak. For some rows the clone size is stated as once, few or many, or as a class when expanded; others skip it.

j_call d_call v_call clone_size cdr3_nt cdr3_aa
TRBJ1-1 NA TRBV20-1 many TGCAGTGCTAGAGGGGACCTCAGACAGAACACTGAAGCTTTCTTT CSARGDLRQNTEAFF
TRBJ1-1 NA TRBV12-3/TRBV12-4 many TGTGCCAGCAGCCGGGGGGGAGGCGACACTGAAGCTTTCTTT CASSRGGGDTEAFF
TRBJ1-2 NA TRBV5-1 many TGCGCCAGCAGCACAACAGGGAACTATGGCTACACCTTC CASSTTGNYGYTF
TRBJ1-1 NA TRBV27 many TGTGCCAGCAGTTTATGGTCGGGCACTGAAGCTTTCTTT CASSLWSGTEAFF
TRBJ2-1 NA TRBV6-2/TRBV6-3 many TGTGCCAGCACTCAACTACAAACCTACAATGAGCAGTTCTTC CASTQLQTYNEQFF
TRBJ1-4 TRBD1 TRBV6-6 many TGTGCCAGCACCGACTCTGGGGGGACAGAGGATCTGTTTTTT CASTDSGGTEDLFF
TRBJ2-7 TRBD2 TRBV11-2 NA TGTGCCAGCAGCCCCTTGTGGGAGGGCCGCTCCTACGAGCAGTACTTC CASSPLWEGRSYEQYF
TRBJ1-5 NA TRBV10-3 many TGTGCCATCAGTGAGTCGGATAGCAATCAGCCCCAGCATTTT CAISESDSNQPQHF
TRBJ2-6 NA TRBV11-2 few TGTGCCAGCAGCTTAATGGTCACGGAGGGGGCCAACGTCCTGACTTTC CASSLMVTEGANVLTF
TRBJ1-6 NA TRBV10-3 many TGTGCCATCAGTGTAGGAGTGATCCGGGGAGGTTCACCCCTCCACTTT CAISVGVIRGGSPLHF
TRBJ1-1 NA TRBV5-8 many TGTGCCAGCAGCCCGGAGGGGGGGTGGTTCGACACTGAAGCTTTCTTT CASSPEGGWFDTEAFF
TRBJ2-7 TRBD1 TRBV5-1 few TGCGCCAGCAGCTTCATGACAGGGGGCGCTGGGGAGCAGTACTTC CASSFMTGGAGEQYF